This T cell receptor (beta chain) derives from a study of T cells in Graves' hyperthyroidism and ophthalmopathy. This clonotype was counted many times. Uncontrolled infection, other autoimmune disease, pregnancy or lactation barred patients from enrollment. From RNA transcripts, TCR beta CDR3 regions were amplified. The TCR CDR3 first-round RT-PCR relied on the HTBI primer set. From the multiplex PCR reads, TCRdb called clonotypes with MiXCR, one entry per CDR3 protein. The profile shows a few hundred thousand distinct CDR3 sequences, over 15% of them singletons. The sample taken for sequencing was blood. The receptor comes from a woman aged 60-75 years with Graves' ophthalmopathy.

CDR3 loop: CASSLRAGQGYNSPLHF. CDR3 nucleotides: TGTGCCAGCAGTTTACGGGCGGGACAGGGTTATAATTCACCCCTCCACTTT. The chain joins TRBV27 to TRBJ1-6, with 9 bases matching TRBD1. Germline V gene lookup returns CDR1 MNHEY and CDR2 SMNVEV (reference sequence). The CDR3 has 17 residues. V shed 2 bases and J 4 bases; nucleotides not matched to a gene: 6.